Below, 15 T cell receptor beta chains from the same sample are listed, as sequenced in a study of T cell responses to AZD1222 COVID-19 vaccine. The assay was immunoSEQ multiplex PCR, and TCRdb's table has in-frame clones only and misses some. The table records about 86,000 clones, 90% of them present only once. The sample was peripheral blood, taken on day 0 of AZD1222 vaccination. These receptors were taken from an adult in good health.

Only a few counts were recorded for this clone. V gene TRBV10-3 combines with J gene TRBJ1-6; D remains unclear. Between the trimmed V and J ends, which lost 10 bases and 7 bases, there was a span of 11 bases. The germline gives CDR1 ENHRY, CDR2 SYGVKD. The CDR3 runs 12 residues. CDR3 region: CATKEGNSPLHF. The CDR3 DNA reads TGTGCCACTAAAGAAGGCAATTCACCCCTCCACTTT.

Here the CDR3 reads CASSTAGGPYEQYF. CDR3 nucleotide sequence: TGTGCCAGCAGCACAGCGGGAGGGCCCTACGAGCAGTACTTC. This chain joins TRBV9 and TRBJ2-7, with 10 bases matching TRBD2. Germline CDR1 reads SGDLS; CDR2 reads YYNGEE. CDR3 size: 14 residues. V shed 4 bases, J shed 2 bases, and the junction held 3 bases outside the gene matches.

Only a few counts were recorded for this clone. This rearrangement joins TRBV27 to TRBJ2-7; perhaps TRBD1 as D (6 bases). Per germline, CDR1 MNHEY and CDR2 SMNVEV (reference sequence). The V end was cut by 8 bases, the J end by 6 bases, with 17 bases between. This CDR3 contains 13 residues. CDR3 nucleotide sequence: TGTGCCAGCCTCGGGCAGGGGCGTCGCGAGCAGTACTTC. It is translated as CASLGQGRREQYF.

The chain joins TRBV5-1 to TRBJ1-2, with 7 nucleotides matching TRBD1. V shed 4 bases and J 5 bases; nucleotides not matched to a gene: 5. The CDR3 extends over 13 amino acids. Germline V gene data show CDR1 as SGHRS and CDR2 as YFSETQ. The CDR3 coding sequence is TGCGCCAGCAGCCAAACAGGGGAATATGGCTACACCTTC. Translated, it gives CASSQTGEYGYTF.

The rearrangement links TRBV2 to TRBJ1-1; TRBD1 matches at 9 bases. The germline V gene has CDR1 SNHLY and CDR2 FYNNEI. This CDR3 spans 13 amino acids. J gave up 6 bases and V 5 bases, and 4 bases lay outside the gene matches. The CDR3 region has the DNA TGTGCCAGCAGTCGGGACAGGGAAGCTGAAGCTTTCTTT. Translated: CASSRDREAEAFF.

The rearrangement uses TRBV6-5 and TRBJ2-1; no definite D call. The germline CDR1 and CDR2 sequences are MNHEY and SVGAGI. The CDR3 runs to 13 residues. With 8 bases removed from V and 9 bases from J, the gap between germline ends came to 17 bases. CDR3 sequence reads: CASLPSGRSEQFF. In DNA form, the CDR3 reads TGTGCCAGCTTACCGTCGGGTAGGAGTGAGCAGTTCTTC.

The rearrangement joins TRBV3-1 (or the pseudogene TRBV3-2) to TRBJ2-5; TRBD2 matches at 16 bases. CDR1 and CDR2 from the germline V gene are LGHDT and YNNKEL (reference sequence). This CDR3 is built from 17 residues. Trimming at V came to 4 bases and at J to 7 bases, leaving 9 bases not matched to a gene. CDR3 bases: TGTGCCAGCAGCCCACCCGGGACTAGCGGGAGGGTAGGGACCCAGTACTTC. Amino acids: CASSPPGTSGRVGTQYF.

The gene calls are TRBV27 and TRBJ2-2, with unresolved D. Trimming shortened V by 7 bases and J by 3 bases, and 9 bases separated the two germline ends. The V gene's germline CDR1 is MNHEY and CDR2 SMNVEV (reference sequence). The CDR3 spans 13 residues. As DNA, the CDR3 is TGTGCCAGCAATCAAGGGTACACCGGGGAGCTGTTTTTT. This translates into CASNQGYTGELFF.

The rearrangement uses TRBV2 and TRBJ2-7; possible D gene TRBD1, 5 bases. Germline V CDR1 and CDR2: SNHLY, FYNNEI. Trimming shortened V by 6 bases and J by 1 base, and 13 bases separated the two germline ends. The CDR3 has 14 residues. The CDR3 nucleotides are TGTGCCAGCAGCCAGGGCCTAAATTCCTACGAGCAGTACTTC. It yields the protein CASSQGLNSYEQYF.

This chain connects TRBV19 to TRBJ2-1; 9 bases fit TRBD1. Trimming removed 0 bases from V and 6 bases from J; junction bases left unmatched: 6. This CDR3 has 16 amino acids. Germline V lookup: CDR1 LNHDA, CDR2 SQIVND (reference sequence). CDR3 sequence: CASSIDHRGPLNEQFF. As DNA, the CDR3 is TGTGCCAGTAGTATAGACCACAGGGGGCCTCTCAATGAGCAGTTCTTC.

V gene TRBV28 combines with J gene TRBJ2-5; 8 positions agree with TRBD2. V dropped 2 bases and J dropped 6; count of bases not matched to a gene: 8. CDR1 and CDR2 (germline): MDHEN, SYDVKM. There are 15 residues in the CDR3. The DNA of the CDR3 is TGTGCCAGCAGTTTAGTCGGTAGCGGGGAAAAGACCCAGTACTTC. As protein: CASSLVGSGEKTQYF.

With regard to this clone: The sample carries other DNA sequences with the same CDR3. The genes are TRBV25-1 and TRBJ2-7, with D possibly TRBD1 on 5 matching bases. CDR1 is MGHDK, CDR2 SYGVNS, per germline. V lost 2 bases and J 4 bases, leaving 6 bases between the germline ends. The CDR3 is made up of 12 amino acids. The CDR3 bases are TGTGCCAGCAGTGAACAGGGTTACGAGCAGTACTTC. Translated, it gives CASSEQGYEQYF.

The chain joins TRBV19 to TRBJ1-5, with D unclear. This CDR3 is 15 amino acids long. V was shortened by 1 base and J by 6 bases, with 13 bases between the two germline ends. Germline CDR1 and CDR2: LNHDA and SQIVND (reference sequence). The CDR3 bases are TGTGCCAGTAGTATAGGATGGGCAATGGGTCAGCCCCAGCATTTT. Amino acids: CASSIGWAMGQPQHF.

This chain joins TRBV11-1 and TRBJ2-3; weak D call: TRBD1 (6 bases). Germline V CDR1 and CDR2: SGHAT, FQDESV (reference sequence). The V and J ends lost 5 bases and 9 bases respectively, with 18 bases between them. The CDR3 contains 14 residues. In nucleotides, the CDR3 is TGTGCCAGCAGCGCCACCCAGGGGCCTAGAACGCAGTATTTT. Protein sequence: CASSATQGPRTQYF. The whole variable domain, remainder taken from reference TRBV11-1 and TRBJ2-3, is EAEVAQSPRYKITEKSQAVAFWCDPISGHATLYWYRQILGQGPELLVQFQDESVVDDSQLPKDRFSAERLKGVDSTLKIQPAELGDSAMYLCASSATQGPRTQYFGPGTRLTVL.

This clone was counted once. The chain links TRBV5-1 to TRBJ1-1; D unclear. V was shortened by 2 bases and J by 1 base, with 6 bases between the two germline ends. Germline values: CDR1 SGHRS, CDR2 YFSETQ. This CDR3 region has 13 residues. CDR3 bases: TGCGCCAGCAGCTTCTCAGAGAACACTGAAGCTTTCTTT. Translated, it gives CASSFSENTEAFF. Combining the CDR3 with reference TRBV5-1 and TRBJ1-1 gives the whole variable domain KAGVTQTPRYLIKTRGQQVTLSCSPISGHRSVSWYQQTPGQGLQFLFEYFSETQRNKGNFPGRFSGRQFSNSRSEMNVSTLELGDSALYLCASSFSENTEAFFGQGTRLTVV.